Listed below are T cell receptor beta chains from one sample, sequenced in a study of shared clonotypes between healthy human individuals. The data were produced by immunoSEQ multiplex PCR, yet TCRdb's version contains in-frame clones alone and is incomplete. The sample consists of around 370,000 clones, roughly 96% of them appearing once. The material sequenced was memory CD8+ T cells sorted from blood. Source of these receptors: a man younger than 45 in good health. CDR3s include the opening cysteine and the closing phenylalanine or tryptophan. The D gene is left open where the match is weak. Where a row states a size, it is once, few, many or the class of an expanded clone; other rows omit it.

TRBJ2-7	NA	TRBD1	TRBV6-1	CASSEAVGQGYYEQYF	TGTGCCAGCAGTGAAGCAGTGGGACAGGGATACTACGAGCAGTACTTC
TRBJ1-5	once	NA	TRBV7-8	CASSLRTGNQPQHF	TGTGCCAGCAGCTTACGGACGGGCAATCAGCCCCAGCATTTT
TRBJ2-4	NA	NA	TRBV5-1	CASSSGVLLAKNIQYF	TGCGCCAGCAGTTCAGGGGTCCTTCTAGCCAAAAACATTCAGTACTTC
TRBJ1-1	NA	TRBD1	TRBV30	CAWEDGTGFAEAFF	TGTGCCTGGGAAGATGGGACAGGGTTTGCTGAAGCTTTCTTT
TRBJ2-6	NA	NA	TRBV10-3	CAISESIGANVLTF	TGTGCCATCAGTGAGTCGATAGGGGCCAACGTCCTGACTTTC
TRBJ1-1	NA	NA	TRBV5-4	CASSSWEGSNTEAFF	TGTGCCAGCAGTTCTTGGGAGGGATCGAACACTGAAGCTTTCTTT
TRBJ2-7	NA	TRBD2	TRBV28	CASSKGLAYEQYF	TGTGCCAGCAGTAAGGGACTAGCCTACGAGCAGTACTTC
TRBJ2-3	NA	NA	TRBV9	CASSVAVLDTQYF	TGTGCCAGCAGCGTAGCTGTTTTAGATACGCAGTATTTT
TRBJ2-7	NA	NA	TRBV18	CASSPSPGASYEQYF	TGTGCCAGCTCACCATCGCCAGGGGCTTCCTACGAGCAGTACTTC
TRBJ2-1	NA	NA	TRBV6-4	CASSDGGTSYNEQFF	TGTGCCAGCAGTGACGGGGGGACTTCCTACAATGAGCAGTTCTTC
TRBJ1-4	NA	TRBD1	TRBV4-1	CASRQTGRGEKLFF	TGCGCCAGCAGGCAGACAGGGAGGGGTGAAAAACTGTTTTTT
TRBJ1-1	NA	NA	TRBV20-1	CSASHTEAFF	TGCAGTGCTAGTCACACTGAAGCTTTCTTT
TRBJ1-1	NA	TRBD1	TRBV19	CASSNRGQGTEAFF	TGTGCCAGTAGCAACAGGGGGCAAGGCACTGAAGCTTTCTTT
TRBJ1-1	once	NA	TRBV5-1	CASSLGQRVEAFF	TGCGCCAGCAGCTTGGGACAGAGGGTTGAAGCTTTCTTT
TRBJ2-1	NA	TRBD2	TRBV9	CASSTTSGTFNEQFF	TGTGCCAGCAGCACCACCAGCGGGACCTTCAATGAGCAGTTCTTC
TRBJ2-3	once	NA	TRBV7-9	CAGAGADTQYF	TGTGCCGGGGCCGGGGCAGATACGCAGTATTTT
TRBJ1-5	NA	NA	TRBV12-5	CASGLVPGRLNQPQHF	TGTGCTAGTGGTTTGGTACCGGGACGGTTGAATCAGCCCCAGCATTTT
TRBJ2-7	NA	NA	TRBV11-1	CASSLGMEYEQYF	TGTGCCAGCAGCTTAGGGATGGAGTACGAGCAGTACTTC
TRBJ2-3	NA	TRBD2	TRBV29-1	CSIKLAGVTDTQYF	TGCAGCATCAAACTAGCGGGAGTTACAGATACGCAGTATTTT
TRBJ2-4	NA	NA	TRBV2	CASSEYILLAKNIQYF	TGTGCCAGCAGTGAATACATCCTACTAGCCAAAAACATTCAGTACTTC
TRBJ2-1	NA	TRBD2	TRBV27	CASSERVGTSGKNEQFF	TGTGCCAGCAGCGAAAGAGTCGGGACTAGCGGGAAGAATGAGCAGTTCTTC
TRBJ2-4	NA	NA	TRBV4-1	CASSQLGSGRNIQYF	TGCGCCAGCAGCCAATTAGGTAGTGGGCGGAACATTCAGTACTTC
TRBJ2-4	NA	NA	TRBV9	CASSVALGDGYIQYF	TGTGCCAGCAGCGTAGCGTTAGGGGATGGGTACATTCAGTACTTC
TRBJ1-2	NA	NA	TRBV6-5	CASSPDNYGYTF	TGTGCCAGCAGCCCGGACAACTATGGCTACACCTTC
TRBJ1-3	NA	NA	TRBV30	CAWSVPVGNTIYF	TGTGCCTGGAGTGTCCCGGTGGGAAACACCATATATTTT
TRBJ2-3	NA	NA	TRBV5-1	CASSLLLPSTDTQYF	TGCGCCAGCAGCTTGTTACTTCCTAGCACAGATACGCAGTATTTT
TRBJ2-7	NA	TRBD1	TRBV28	CASSFPPGTASKQYF	TGTGCCAGCAGTTTTCCCCCCGGGACAGCTAGCAAGCAGTACTTC
TRBJ2-5	NA	TRBD1	TRBV7-9	CASSKQGSQETQYF	TGTGCCAGCAGCAAACAGGGGTCCCAAGAGACCCAGTACTTC
TRBJ1-3	NA	NA	TRBV6-5	CASSSLGNTIYF	TGTGCCAGCAGCTCCCTTGGAAACACCATATATTTT
TRBJ2-3	NA	NA	TRBV7-9	CASSPSDSLGSTDTQYF	TGTGCCAGCAGCCCCTCAGACAGCCTGGGGAGCACAGATACGCAGTATTTT
TRBJ2-3	once	TRBD2	TRBV14	CASSLTGLAGAFLFSDTQYF	TGTGCCAGCAGCCTCACGGGGCTAGCGGGAGCCTTTTTGTTTTCGGATACGCAGTATTTT
TRBJ2-4	NA	NA	TRBV5-5	CASSLMVKGPAKNIQYF	TGTGCCAGCAGCTTGATGGTCAAGGGTCCGGCCAAAAACATTCAGTACTTC
TRBJ1-2	NA	NA	TRBV28	CASSLSSREGGYTF	TGTGCCAGCAGTTTATCCTCCAGGGAAGGGGGCTACACCTTC
TRBJ2-3	NA	TRBD2	TRBV4-2	CASSPKIRGGLAGPDTQYF	TGTGCCAGCAGCCCGAAGATTAGGGGAGGACTAGCGGGACCAGATACGCAGTATTTT
TRBJ2-5	NA	NA	TRBV5-4	CASSQTRLGETQYF	TGTGCCAGCAGCCAGACAAGGCTGGGGGAGACCCAGTACTTC
TRBJ1-4	NA	NA	TRBV6-1	CASSLHVREKLFF	TGTGCCAGCAGTCTCCATGTGCGTGAAAAACTGTTTTTT
TRBJ2-7	NA	TRBD1	TRBV30	CAWSATGNEQYF	TGTGCCTGGAGTGCGACAGGGAATGAGCAGTACTTC
TRBJ2-3	NA	NA	TRBV7-2	CASSKLSGRGGDTQYF	TGTGCCAGCAGTAAACTTAGCGGCCGGGGTGGAGATACGCAGTATTTT
TRBJ2-7	NA	NA	TRBV25-1	CASSDGVRYYEQYF	TGTGCCAGCAGTGACGGGGTTAGGTACTACGAGCAGTACTTC
TRBJ2-7	NA	NA	TRBV6-5	CASSRSSYEQYF	TGTGCCAGCAGTCGTAGCTCCTACGAGCAGTACTTC
TRBJ2-7	NA	TRBD1	TRBV5-4	CASSPGQGAYEQYF	TGTGCCAGCAGCCCGGGACAGGGGGCGTACGAGCAGTACTTC
TRBJ2-3	once	NA	TRBV11-2	CASSFNRGGGEIF	TGTGCCAGCAGCTTTAATAGGGGTGGCGGAGAAATTTTT
TRBJ1-4	NA	NA	TRBV5-1	CASSLEGRAEKLFF	TGCGCCAGCAGCTTAGAGGGGCGCGCTGAAAAACTGTTTTTT
TRBJ2-2	NA	NA	TRBV5-1	CASSLGYGTGELFF	TGCGCCAGCAGCTTGGGTTATGGCACCGGGGAGCTGTTTTTT
TRBJ2-7	NA	TRBD1	TRBV10-3	CAISGIPGQSYEQYF	TGTGCCATCAGTGGAATTCCGGGACAGTCCTACGAGCAGTACTTC
TRBJ2-5	NA	TRBD2	TRBV4-1	CASSQEQTSGRAREETQYF	TGCGCCAGCAGCCAAGAACAGACTAGCGGGAGGGCCAGGGAAGAGACCCAGTACTTC
TRBJ2-3	NA	NA	TRBV19	CASSMLTATDTQYF	TGTGCCAGTAGTATGTTGACAGCTACAGATACGCAGTATTTT
TRBJ2-1	NA	TRBD2	TRBV30	CAWSVRGLTSGNEQFF	TGTGCCTGGAGTGTAAGGGGGCTGACTAGCGGCAATGAGCAGTTCTTC